This passage covers 12 T cell receptor beta chains from one sample sequenced in a study of blood T cell repertoires in COVID-19. Method: immunoSEQ multiplex PCR; TCRdb's copy keeps in-frame clones and lacks some. Of over 200,000 clones in the sample, 70% to 90% were seen once. Source material: peripheral blood. The receptors derive from a human donor in a cohort sampled during active COVID-19.

The rearrangement uses TRBV28 and TRBJ1-2; D possibly corresponds to TRBD1 (5 bases). V was clipped by 5 bases and J by 0 bases, with 7 bases between them. Germline-derived CDR1 and CDR2 are MDHEN and SYDVKM. The CDR3 extends over 13 amino acids. The CDR3 protein is CASSQGPNYGYTF. The DNA for the CDR3 is TGTGCCAGCAGTCAGGGCCCTAACTATGGCTACACCTTC.

The rearrangement joins TRBV7-2 to TRBJ1-1; TRBD1 agrees at 10 bases. The CDR3 is 17 amino acids. The V and J ends lost 5 bases and 0 bases, in that order; junction bases with no gene match: 9. Germline assignment: CDR1 SGHTA and CDR2 FQGNSA. CDR3 sequence reads: CASSLWWTGGMNTEAFF. In DNA, the CDR3 is TGTGCCAGCAGCCTATGGTGGACAGGGGGAATGAACACTGAAGCTTTCTTT.

The chain links TRBV6-6 to TRBJ2-7; no clear D gene. Trimming removed 8 bases from V and 2 bases from J, with 13 bases in between. Germline CDR1 reads MNHNY; CDR2 reads SVGAGI (reference sequence). The CDR3 has 13 amino acids. Here the CDR3 DNA reads TGTGCCAGCCGCTTCGGAGCGCCCTACGAGCAGTACTTC. Amino acid sequence: CASRFGAPYEQYF.

This chain links TRBV5-1 with TRBJ1-6; maybe TRBD1 (6 bases). The germline CDR1 and CDR2 sequences are SGHRS and YFSETQ. This CDR3 has 15 residues. Trimming removed 2 bases at V and 5 bases at J, with 11 bases between. CDR3 protein: CASSLKDRHNSPLHF. CDR3 sequence (DNA): TGCGCCAGCAGCTTAAAGGACAGACATAATTCACCCCTCCACTTT.

This chain uses TRBV9 with TRBJ1-4, with D possibly TRBD1 on 5 matching bases. This CDR3 contains 15 residues. From germline, CDR1 is SGDLS and CDR2 YYNGEE. V lost 2 bases and J 6 bases, leaving 14 bases between the germline ends. CDR3 sequence (DNA): TGTGCCAGCAGCGTCAACCAGGGTAGTCATGAAAAACTGTTTTTT. Its protein is CASSVNQGSHEKLFF.

This clone was detected a few times. V usage is TRBV6-5 and J usage is TRBJ1-5; 8 bases match TRBD1. This CDR3 has 12 amino acids. CDR1 is MNHEY, CDR2 SVGAGI, per germline. V dropped 7 bases and J dropped 4; count of bases not matched to a gene: 0. This CDR3 reads CASNRGNQPQHF. The CDR3 nucleotides read TGTGCCAGCAACAGGGGGAATCAGCCCCAGCATTTT.

This clone was seen only a few times. The rearrangement links TRBV5-1 to TRBJ1-1; 8 bases line up with TRBD1. The CDR3 spans 14 residues. V was clipped by 5 bases and J by 2 bases; unmatched bases: 5. Germline V gives CDR1 SGHRS, CDR2 YFSETQ. For the CDR3, the DNA is TGCGCCAGCAGTAATCAGGGGGCCAACACTGAAGCTTTCTTT. Translation: CASSNQGANTEAFF.

The chain carries TRBV18 and TRBJ2-2; perhaps TRBD2 as D (5 bases). V lost 0 bases and J lost 6, with 8 bases in between. Germline CDR1 and CDR2: KGHSH and LQKENI. The CDR3 runs 14 residues. The CDR3 sequence: CASSPPTRPGELFF. The CDR3 DNA reads TGTGCCAGCTCACCACCAACTAGACCCGGGGAGCTGTTTTTT.

The chain couples TRBV27 to TRBJ2-5; 9 positions agree with TRBD1. With V trimmed by 1 base and J by 4 bases, 7 bases remained unmatched. The CDR3 is made up of 16 amino acids. Per germline, CDR1 MNHEY and CDR2 SMNVEV (reference sequence). The CDR3 DNA reads as TGTGCCAGCAGTTTATACGGGACAGGGAGAGGAGAGACCCAGTACTTC. This gives the protein CASSLYGTGRGETQYF.

A few counts support this clone. The chain joins TRBV10-1 to TRBJ1-1; the D gene is possibly TRBD1 (5 bases). The ends were cut back, 2 bases at V and 6 bases at J, with 13 bases in the middle. The CDR3 consists of 14 residues. Germline CDR1 reads WNHNN; CDR2 reads SYGVQD (reference sequence). The CDR3 DNA sequence: TGCGCCAGCAGTGAGACGACAGAAGGCGCTGAAGCTTTCTTT. Its translation is CASSETTEGAEAFF.

The CDR3 coding sequence is TGTGCCAGCAGTTCTGACAGGGGGCGCAATCAGCCCCAGCATTTT. Translation: CASSSDRGRNQPQHF. V gene TRBV6-5 combines with J gene TRBJ1-5, with 10 nucleotides matching TRBD1. V was pared by 4 bases and J by 2 bases, with 2 bases of the junction left unmatched. The CDR3 is made up of 15 amino acids. CDR1 is MNHEY and CDR2 is SVGAGI in the germline V gene.

The V call is TRBV5-6, the J call TRBJ1-6, with TRBD1 identical over 8 bases. The trim removed 0 bases at V and 3 bases at J, leaving 5 bases unmatched. The germline CDR1 and CDR2 sequences are SGHDT and YYEEEE. The length of the CDR3 is 17 residues. CDR3 nucleotide sequence: TGTGCCAGCAGCTTGGATCGGACAGGGTTCTATAATTCACCCCTCCACTTT. Amino acids: CASSLDRTGFYNSPLHF.